Presented here are 29 T cell receptor beta chains from one specimen sequenced in a study of T cells in Graves' hyperthyroidism and ophthalmopathy. The TCR beta CDR3 regions underwent amplification using RNA transcripts as the source. With the HTBI primer set, the TCR CDR3 went through a first round of RT-PCR. TCRdb re-analysed the multiplex PCR reads in MiXCR, keeping a single row per CDR3 protein. The sample holds about 840,000 distinct CDR3 sequences, more than 30% seen once. The material sequenced was blood. The source of these receptors is a man between 18 and 29 years old with Graves' hyperthyroidism.

J is TRBJ1-2 and V is TRBV5-8; 7 bases align to TRBD1. This CDR3 region has 15 residues. Per germline, CDR1 SGHTS and CDR2 YDEGEE. Unmatched junction bases numbered 13, after V lost 4 bases and J lost 7 bases. The CDR3 nucleotides read TGTGCCAGCAGCCTAGGCCCCTCCTGGACAGGTGGCTACACCTTC. Encoded protein: CASSLGPSWTGGYTF.

The genes are TRBV9 and TRBJ1-5, with a tentative D call TRBD1 (5 bases). V dropped 1 base and J dropped 7 bases, with 18 bases sitting between them. CDR1 is SGDLS, CDR2 YYNGEE, per germline. The CDR3 totals 16 residues. CDR3 DNA sequence: TGTGCCAGCAGCGTACGGGGGGGTTGGGACGAGCAGCCCCAGCATTTT. This sequence encodes CASSVRGGWDEQPQHF.

The table lists this clonotype with a few counts. CDR3 amino acids: CSAREEGGSGTQYF. CDR3 nucleotides: TGCAGTGCTAGAGAGGAGGGGGGGTCAGGGACCCAGTACTTC. The V gene is TRBV20-1, the J gene TRBJ2-5, with D possibly matching TRBD2 (7 bases). Germline lookup yields CDR1 DFQATT and CDR2 SNEGSKA (reference sequence). The CDR3 runs to 14 residues. Trimming stripped 0 bases from V and 7 bases from J, with 15 bases between.

This clonotype showed up just a few times. V is TRBV7-9 and J is TRBJ1-5; possibly TRBD1 for D (5 bases). The CDR3 is 16 amino acids. V lost 5 bases and J 7 bases, leaving 21 bases between the germline ends. Germline V CDR1 and CDR2: SEHNR, FQNEAQ (reference sequence). CDR3 in amino acids: CASSPEGDPSRQPQHF. For the CDR3, the DNA is TGTGCCAGCAGCCCGGAAGGGGACCCCTCCAGACAGCCCCAGCATTTT.

This clonotype has at least ten counts. The chain is built from TRBV2 and TRBJ2-7, with D uncertain. Per germline, CDR1 SNHLY and CDR2 FYNNEI. The CDR3 sequence is 12 residues long. Trimming took 2 bases from V and 4 from J, leaving 6 bases between them. DNA for the CDR3: TGTGCCAGCAGTGAACGGATGTACGAGCAGTACTTC. Its translation: CASSERMYEQYF.

This clonotype has just a few counts. The chain combines TRBV20-1 with TRBJ2-5; D is uncertain. The CDR3 is made up of 11 amino acids. The V gene lost 8 bases and the J gene lost 3 bases, with 10 bases spanning the gap. Germline V gene sequence: CDR1 DFQATT, CDR2 SNEGSKA (reference sequence). CDR3 sequence reads: CSRELEETQYF. The CDR3 DNA reads TGCAGTCGAGAACTTGAAGAGACCCAGTACTTC.

This clonotype was recorded a few times. The chain links TRBV6-5 to TRBJ2-7, with unresolved D. Germline V gene sequence: CDR1 MNHEY, CDR2 SVGAGI. The ends were cut back, 0 bases at V and 3 bases at J, with 9 bases in the middle. The CDR3 loop spans 14 amino acids. As DNA, the CDR3 is TGTGCCAGCAGTTACTCGTTGAGCGACTACGAGCAGTACTTC. Translation gives CASSYSLSDYEQYF.

The CDR3: CSVEGSPPTYEQYF. Here the CDR3 DNA reads TGCAGCGTTGAAGGTAGCCCCCCTACCTACGAGCAGTACTTC. The genes are TRBV29-1 and TRBJ2-7, with D unclear. This CDR3 contains 14 residues. V was clipped by 1 base and J by 2 bases, with 12 bases between them. The germline gives CDR1 SQVTM, CDR2 ANQGSEA.

Here the CDR3 reads CASSLGTDTTNEKLFF. The CDR3 DNA reads as TGTGCCAGCAGCCTCGGGACCGATACAACTAATGAAAAACTGTTTTTT. The chain has TRBV7-9 and TRBJ1-4, with TRBD1 as a possible D gene (5 bases). This CDR3 has 16 residues. The V gene lost 5 bases and the J gene lost 0 bases, with 13 bases spanning the gap. CDR1 and CDR2 (germline): SEHNR, FQNEAQ (reference sequence).

This clonotype was found many times. V is TRBV9 and J is TRBJ2-5, with 7 bases that match TRBD1. This CDR3 has 15 amino acids. Trimming at V came to 2 bases and at J to 5 bases, leaving 9 bases not matched to a gene. Germline values: CDR1 SGDLS, CDR2 YYNGEE. The CDR3 DNA reads TGTGCCAGCAGCGTCACGACAGGGCAGTCCGAGACCCAGTACTTC. Translated, it gives CASSVTTGQSETQYF.

This clonotype appeared many times. Written as DNA, the CDR3 is TGTGCCAGCAAGCCCGACAGGGCCGGGGAGCTGTTTTTT. This codes for CASKPDRAGELFF. This chain links TRBV2 with TRBJ2-2; 7 bases map to TRBD1. V gave up 7 bases and J gave up 6 bases; unmatched junction bases: 5. Germline V gene data show CDR1 as SNHLY and CDR2 as FYNNEI. CDR3 size: 13 residues.

This clonotype was seen a handful of times. The rearrangement uses TRBV12-3 or TRBV12-4 and TRBJ2-5; 7 nucleotides line up with TRBD2. V shed 5 bases, J shed 2 bases, and the junction held 8 bases outside the gene matches. The CDR3 has 15 residues. The CDR3 sequence is CASSVHGGSQETQYF. In DNA form, the CDR3 reads TGTGCCAGCAGTGTCCACGGGGGGTCTCAAGAGACCCAGTACTTC.

This clonotype was observed many times. This chain connects TRBV7-8 to TRBJ1-5; D perhaps matches TRBD1 (6 bases). V lost 5 bases, J lost 7 bases, and 18 bases lay in between. The germline V gene encodes CDR1 SGHVS and CDR2 FQNEAQ. The CDR3 spans 15 residues. CDR3 sequence: CASSLGGGQPQPQHF. The CDR3 nucleotides read TGTGCCAGCAGCCTTGGGGGGGGGCAACCGCAGCCCCAGCATTTT. Filled out from reference TRBV7-8 and TRBJ1-5, the complete variable domain reads GAGVSQSPRYKVAKRGQDVALRCDPISGHVSLFWYQQALGQGPEFLTYFQNEAQLDKSGLPSDRFFAERPEGSVSTLKIQRTQQEDSAVYLCASSLGGGQPQPQHFGDGTRLSIL.

V is TRBV29-1 and J is TRBJ1-1, with D tentatively TRBD1 (5 bases). V dropped 0 bases and J dropped 6 bases, with 23 bases sitting between them. The germline CDR1 and CDR2 sequences are SQVTM and ANQGSEA. The CDR3 contains 17 residues. CDR3 region: CSVEEDYRTPTGAEAFF. In DNA, the CDR3 is TGCAGCGTTGAAGAGGATTATCGGACACCCACGGGCGCTGAAGCTTTCTTT.

The rearrangement links TRBV20-1 to TRBJ2-1, with D uncertain. The CDR3 consists of 10 residues. V lost 7 bases, J lost 8 bases, and 9 bases lay in between. In germline, CDR1 is DFQATT, CDR2 SNEGSKA (reference sequence). CDR3 residues: CSGRGHEQFF. The CDR3 nucleotides are TGCAGTGGAAGAGGACATGAGCAGTTCTTC.

The CDR3 sequence is CSQAGGVDEQYF. Written as DNA, the CDR3 is TGCAGCCAAGCGGGGGGCGTAGACGAGCAGTACTTC. The genes are TRBV29-1 and TRBJ2-7; 9 bases are shared with TRBD2. This CDR3 spans 12 amino acids. Trimming took 8 bases from V and 5 from J; bases not matched to a gene: 7. Looked up from germline, CDR1 is SQVTM and CDR2 is ANQGSEA.

This clonotype turned up a few times. The chain uses TRBV20-1 and TRBJ2-2, with D possibly being TRBD1 (6 bases). V was pared by 5 bases and J by 0 bases, with 10 bases between. CDR1 is DFQATT and CDR2 is SNEGSKA in the germline V gene (reference sequence). The CDR3 contains 14 residues. Written as DNA, the CDR3 is TGCAGTGCTTCGGACAGTTCGAACACCGGGGAGCTGTTTTTT. This sequence encodes CSASDSSNTGELFF.

This chain uses TRBV20-1 with TRBJ2-7, with 9 bases aligning to TRBD2. CDR3 size: 15 residues. Germline V gene sequence: CDR1 DFQATT, CDR2 SNEGSKA (reference sequence). V lost 0 bases, J lost 3 bases, and 6 bases stayed unmatched. The CDR3 sequence: CSARDLERGDYEQYF. For the CDR3, the DNA is TGCAGTGCTAGAGATCTGGAGCGGGGGGACTACGAGCAGTACTTC.

The chain employs TRBV4-1 and TRBJ1-4; D gene unclear. CDR3 length equals 15 residues. Germline-derived CDR1 and CDR2 are MGHRA and YSYEKL. V shed 0 bases and J shed 12 bases, with 17 bases lying between them. The CDR3 loop reads CASSQDREASKELFF. CDR3 coding DNA: TGCGCCAGCAGCCAAGATAGGGAGGCCTCGAAGGAACTGTTTTTT.

In its sample, this clonotype was seen a few times. The chain has TRBV7-2 and TRBJ2-7; D may be TRBD1 (6 bases). Trimming removed 4 bases at V and 4 bases at J, with 14 bases between. The germline V gene encodes CDR1 SGHTA and CDR2 FQGNSA. This CDR3 has 14 amino acids. Here the CDR3 DNA reads TGTGCCAGCAGCTCACCCGGGACACCTTACGAGCAGTACTTC. This translates into CASSSPGTPYEQYF.

This clonotype was recorded a few times. The rearrangement joins TRBV2 to TRBJ2-7, with D tentatively TRBD1 (6 bases). The CDR3 totals 16 residues. Per germline, CDR1 SNHLY and CDR2 FYNNEI. The ends were cut back, 6 bases at V and 2 bases at J, with 20 bases in the middle. The CDR3 bases are TGTGCCAGCAGCTTGGGGCACAAACAGGGAACCTACGAGCAGTACTTC. It specifies CASSLGHKQGTYEQYF.

To note about this clonotype: An end of the junction does not agree with germline; a read error may underlie this. The V and J genes are TRBV9 and TRBJ1-1; 9 nucleotides match TRBD1. CDR3 length equals 17 residues. Looked up from germline, CDR1 is SGDLS and CDR2 is YYNGEE. This CDR3 is CASSLGTGLGMNTEAFF. CDR3 nucleotide sequence: TGCGCCAGCAGCCTCGGGACAGGGTTGGGGATGAACACTGAAGCTTTCTTT.

The sample holds many counts of this clonotype. The rearrangement joins TRBV24-1 to TRBJ2-7; D could derive from TRBD1 or TRBD2 (6 bases each). V lost 6 bases and J 3 bases, leaving 11 bases between the germline ends. From germline, CDR1 is KGHDR and CDR2 SFDVKD. This CDR3 is 13 amino acids long. This chain's CDR3 is CATSMGGNYEQYF. CDR3 sequence (DNA): TGTGCCACCAGTATGGGGGGCAACTACGAGCAGTACTTC.

The chain carries TRBV29-1 and TRBJ1-1; perhaps TRBD1 as D (6 bases). CDR1 SQVTM and CDR2 ANQGSEA come from the germline V gene. The CDR3 is 12 residues long. The CDR3 DNA is TGCAGTTACTCAGGACAGTACACTGAAGCTTTCTTT. This translates into CSYSGQYTEAFF.

This clonotype was observed a few times. V usage is TRBV5-1 and J usage is TRBJ1-1; TRBD1 matches at 7 bases. CDR1 and CDR2 (germline): SGHRS, YFSETQ. This CDR3 region has 14 residues. V shed 4 bases, J shed 6 bases, and the junction held 9 bases outside the gene matches. The CDR3 bases are TGCGCCAGCAGCGTTCAGGGGGACACTGCTGAAGCTTTCTTT. Translated, it gives CASSVQGDTAEAFF. Drawing the rest from reference TRBV5-1 and TRBJ1-1, the complete variable domain is KAGVTQTPRYLIKTRGQQVTLSCSPISGHRSVSWYQQTPGQGLQFLFEYFSETQRNKGNFPGRFSGRQFSNSRSEMNVSTLELGDSALYLCASSVQGDTAEAFFGQGTRLTVV.

The chain has TRBV7-2 and TRBJ1-2; TRBD1 might be the D (5 bases). Germline V gene sequence: CDR1 SGHTA, CDR2 FQGNSA. V was pared by 7 bases and J by 7 bases, with 16 bases between. This CDR3 is built from 13 residues. The CDR3 DNA reads TGTGCCAGCACCCCGGGCAGGGCGGTTGGCTACACCTTC. This translates into CASTPGRAVGYTF.

This rearrangement joins TRBV7-2 to TRBJ2-7; D unresolved. This CDR3 contains 15 residues. Trimming cost V 1 base and J 4 bases, with 14 bases left between them. Germline CDR1 SGHTA, CDR2 FQGNSA. Here the CDR3 reads CASSLDPDLPYEQYF. In DNA, the CDR3 is TGTGCCAGCAGCTTAGATCCGGACCTCCCTTACGAGCAGTACTTC.

This clonotype was seen ten or more times. The rearrangement links TRBV29-1 to TRBJ2-5; TRBD2 matches 11 bases. The CDR3 loop spans 13 amino acids. V was pared by 6 bases and J by 2 bases, with 2 bases of the junction left unmatched. Germline V lookup: CDR1 SQVTM, CDR2 ANQGSEA. The CDR3 here is CSVGTSGQETQYF. The CDR3 DNA sequence: TGCAGCGTCGGGACTAGCGGTCAAGAGACCCAGTACTTC. The full variable domain, completed using reference TRBV29-1 and TRBJ2-5, is SAVISQKPSRDICQRGTSLTIQCQVDSQVTMMFWYRQQPGQSLTLIATANQGSEATYESGFVIDKFPISRPNLTFSTLTVSNMSPEDSSIYLCSVGTSGQETQYFGPGTRLLVL.

This clonotype was observed many times. This sequence joins TRBV5-1 and TRBJ1-1; D gene uncertain. With 6 bases removed from V and 3 bases from J, the gap between germline ends came to 15 bases. This CDR3 region has 14 residues. Per germline, CDR1 SGHRS and CDR2 YFSETQ. The CDR3 spells CASKDELRDTEAFF. For the CDR3, the DNA is TGCGCCAGCAAGGACGAGCTTAGGGACACTGAAGCTTTCTTT.